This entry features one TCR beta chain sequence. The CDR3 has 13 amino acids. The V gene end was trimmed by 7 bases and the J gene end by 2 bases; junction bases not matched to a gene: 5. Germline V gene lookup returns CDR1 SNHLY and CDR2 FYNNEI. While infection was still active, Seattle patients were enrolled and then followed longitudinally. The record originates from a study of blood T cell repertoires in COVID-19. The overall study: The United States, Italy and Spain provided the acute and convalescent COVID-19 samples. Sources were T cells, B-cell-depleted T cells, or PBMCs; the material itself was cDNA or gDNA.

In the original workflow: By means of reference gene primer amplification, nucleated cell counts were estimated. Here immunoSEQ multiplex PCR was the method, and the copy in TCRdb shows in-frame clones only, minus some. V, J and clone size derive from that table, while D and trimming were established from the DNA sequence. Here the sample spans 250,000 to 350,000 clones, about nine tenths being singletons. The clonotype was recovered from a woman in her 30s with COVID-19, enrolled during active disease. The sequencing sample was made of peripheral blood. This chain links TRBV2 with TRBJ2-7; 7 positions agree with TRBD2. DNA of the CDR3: TGTGCCAGCAAGCTAGCGGATACCTACGAGCAGTACTTC. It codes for CASKLADTYEQYF.